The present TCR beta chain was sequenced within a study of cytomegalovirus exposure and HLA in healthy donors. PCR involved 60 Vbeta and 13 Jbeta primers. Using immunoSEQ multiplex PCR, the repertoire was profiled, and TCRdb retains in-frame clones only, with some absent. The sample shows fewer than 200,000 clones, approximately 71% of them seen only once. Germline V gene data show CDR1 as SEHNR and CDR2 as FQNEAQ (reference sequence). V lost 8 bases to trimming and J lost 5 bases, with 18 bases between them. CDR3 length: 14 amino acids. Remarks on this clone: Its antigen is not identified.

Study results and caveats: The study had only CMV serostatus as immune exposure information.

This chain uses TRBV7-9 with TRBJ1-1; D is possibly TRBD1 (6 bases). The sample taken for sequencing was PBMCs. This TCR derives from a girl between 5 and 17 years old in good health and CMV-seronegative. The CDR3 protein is CASCLGAGGTEAFF. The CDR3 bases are TGTGCCAGCTGCCTGGGGGCCGGAGGTACTGAAGCTTTCTTT.